The following is a T cell receptor (beta chain) sequence with its context. The data stem from a study of blood T cell repertoires in COVID-19. Whole-study context: From the United States, Italy and Spain came samples of acute and convalescent COVID-19.

Clones were sequenced by immunoSEQ multiplex PCR, and TCRdb holds only the in-frame ones, with some missing. The table has about 79,000 clones, about 89% seen once; the top ten hold approximately 13%. The CDR3 contains 19 residues. Unmatched junction bases numbered 14, after V lost 3 bases and J lost 3 bases. Sequencing was performed on peripheral blood. The genes are TRBV23-1 and TRBJ1-1, with 12 nucleotides matching TRBD1. TRBV23-1 is placed among ORFs of uncertain function. The TCR originated in a man in his 70s with active or convalescent COVID-19. CDR3 in DNA: TGCGCCAGCAGTCATAACCGGGACAGGGGGCTTATGGGTCACACTGAAGCTTTCTTT. Protein sequence: CASSHNRDRGLMGHTEAFF.